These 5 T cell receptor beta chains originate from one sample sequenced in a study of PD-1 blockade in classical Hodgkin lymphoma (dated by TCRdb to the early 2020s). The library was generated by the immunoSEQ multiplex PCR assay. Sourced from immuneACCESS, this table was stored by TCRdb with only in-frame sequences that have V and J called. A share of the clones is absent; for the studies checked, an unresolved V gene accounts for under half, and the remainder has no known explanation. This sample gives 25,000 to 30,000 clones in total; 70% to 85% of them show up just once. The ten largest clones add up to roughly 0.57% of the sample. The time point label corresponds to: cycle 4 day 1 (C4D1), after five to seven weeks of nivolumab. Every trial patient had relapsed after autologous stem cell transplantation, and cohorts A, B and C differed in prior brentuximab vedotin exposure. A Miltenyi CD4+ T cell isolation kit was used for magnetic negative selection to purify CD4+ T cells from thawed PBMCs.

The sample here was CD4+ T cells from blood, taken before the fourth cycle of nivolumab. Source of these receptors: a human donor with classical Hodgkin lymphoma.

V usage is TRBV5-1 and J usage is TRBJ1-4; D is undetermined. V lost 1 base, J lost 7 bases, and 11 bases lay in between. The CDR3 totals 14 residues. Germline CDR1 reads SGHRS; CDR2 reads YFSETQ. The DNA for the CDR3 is TGCGCCAGCAGCTTGAGTCGGAGTGGTGAAAAACTGTTTTTT. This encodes CASSLSRSGEKLFF.

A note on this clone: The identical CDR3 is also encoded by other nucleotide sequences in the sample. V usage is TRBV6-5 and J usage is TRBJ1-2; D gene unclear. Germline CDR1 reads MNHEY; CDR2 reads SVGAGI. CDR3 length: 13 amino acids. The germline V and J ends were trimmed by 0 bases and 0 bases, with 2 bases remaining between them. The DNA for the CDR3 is TGTGCCAGCAGTTACTCAGCTAACTATGGCTACACCTTC. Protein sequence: CASSYSANYGYTF.

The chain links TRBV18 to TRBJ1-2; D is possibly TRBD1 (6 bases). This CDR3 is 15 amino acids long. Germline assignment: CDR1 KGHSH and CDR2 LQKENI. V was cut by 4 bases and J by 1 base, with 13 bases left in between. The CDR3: CASSQTDSFNYGYTF. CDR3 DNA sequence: TGTGCCAGCTCACAGACGGACAGCTTTAACTATGGCTACACCTTC.

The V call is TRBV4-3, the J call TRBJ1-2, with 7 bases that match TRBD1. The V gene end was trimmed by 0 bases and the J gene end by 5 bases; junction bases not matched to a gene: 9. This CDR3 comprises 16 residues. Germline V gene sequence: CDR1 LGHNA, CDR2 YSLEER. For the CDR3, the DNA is TGCGCCAGCAGCCAAGATTTCGGAGGGGGCGGATATGGCTACACCTTC. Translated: CASSQDFGGGGYGYTF.

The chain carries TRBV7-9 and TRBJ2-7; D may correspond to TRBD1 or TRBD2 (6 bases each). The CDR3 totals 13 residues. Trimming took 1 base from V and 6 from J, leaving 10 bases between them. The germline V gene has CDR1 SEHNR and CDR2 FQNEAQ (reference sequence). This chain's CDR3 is CASSLVEGGEQYF. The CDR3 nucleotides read TGTGCCAGCAGCTTAGTGGAGGGGGGCGAGCAGTACTTC.